This TCR beta chain is from a study of cytomegalovirus exposure and HLA in healthy donors. Study-level background: The 90 to 150 validation repertoires used a platform that matched the one used for the approximately 700 first-cohort repertoires, as a later analysis reported. Study outcomes and limitations: Published work reported that the classifier diagnosed cytomegalovirus status with high specificity and sensitivity. In vitro assays verified that a few CMV-associated chains recognized CMV antigens specifically.

V shed 3 bases and J shed 7 bases, with 5 bases lying between them. This CDR3 comprises 11 residues. Looked up from germline, CDR1 is MNHEY and CDR2 is SVGAGI. This table comes from immunoSEQ multiplex PCR, and its TCRdb copy is limited to in-frame clones, with some not included. Of about 130,000 clones in the sample, approximately 94% were seen once. The table lists this clone with a count of one. Its antigen is undetermined. The clonotype comes from a woman younger than 30 in good health and CMV-seronegative. The chain recombines TRBV6-5 with TRBJ2-3, with D unresolved. Specimen: PBMCs. CDR3 in amino acids: CASSYDYTQYF. CDR3 bases: TGTGCCAGCAGTTATGACTATACGCAGTATTTT.